These 14 T cell receptor beta chains were all obtained from the same sample, sequenced in a study of blood T cell repertoires in COVID-19. Sequencing was performed with immunoSEQ multiplex PCR; in TCRdb, only in-frame clones are kept and a portion is missing. The sample lists under 130,000 clones; around 90% were seen once. Specimen: peripheral blood. These receptors all come from a human donor in a cohort sampled during active COVID-19.

The chain carries TRBV6-5 and TRBJ2-7, with 8 nucleotides matching TRBD2. CDR1 MNHEY and CDR2 SVGAGI come from the germline V gene. The CDR3 consists of 14 residues. Trimming cost V 6 bases and J 4 bases; bases outside gene matches: 8. The CDR3 DNA follows: TGTGCCAGCAGCGCCGGGACTAGTTATTACGAGCAGTACTTC. Translation: CASSAGTSYYEQYF.

This clone showed up just once. The rearrangement joins TRBV11-2 to TRBJ2-3, with TRBD2 as a possible D gene (5 bases). CDR1 is SGHAT and CDR2 is FQNNGV in the germline V gene. Trimming shortened V by 3 bases and J by 2 bases, and 12 bases separated the two germline ends. This CDR3 has 15 residues. The chain's CDR3 is CASSFTGLPTDTQYF. The CDR3 nucleotides are TGTGCCAGCAGCTTCACGGGGTTACCCACAGATACGCAGTATTTT.

V gene TRBV7-9 combines with J gene TRBJ1-4, with D uncertain. The V end lost 3 bases, the J end lost 3 bases, and 11 bases lay between the germline ends. The CDR3 is made up of 15 amino acids. Looked up from germline, CDR1 is SEHNR and CDR2 is FQNEAQ (reference sequence). The CDR3 bases are TGTGCCAGCAGCTTGGAAGGGCGGGCTAATGAAAAACTGTTTTTT. It translates to CASSLEGRANEKLFF.

The gene calls are TRBV24-1 and TRBJ2-2; 8 bases are a match to TRBD1. Germline-derived CDR1 and CDR2 are KGHDR and SFDVKD. The CDR3 extends over 16 amino acids. J lost 4 bases, V lost 6 bases, and 9 bases had no gene match. The CDR3 DNA sequence: TGTGCCACCAGTCCTCCGGGACAGGCTGGCACCGGGGAGCTGTTTTTT. Translating gives CATSPPGQAGTGELFF.

The V gene is TRBV29-1, the J gene TRBJ2-1; D possibly corresponds to TRBD1 (7 bases). There are 12 residues in the CDR3. The V gene lost 7 bases and the J gene lost 8 bases, with 15 bases spanning the gap. The germline CDR1 and CDR2 sequences are SQVTM and ANQGSEA. CDR3 residues: CSALGGGDEQFF. The CDR3 region has the DNA TGCAGCGCCCTTGGAGGGGGCGATGAGCAGTTCTTC.

V is TRBV9 and J is TRBJ2-7, with TRBD1 matching over 7 bases. Germline V gene lookup returns CDR1 SGDLS and CDR2 YYNGEE. V gave up 3 bases and J gave up 5 bases; unmatched junction bases: 11. The CDR3 spans 15 residues. CDR3 bases: TGTGCCAGCAGCGCTTATCAAAGGGGGCATGACGAGCAGTACTTC. It translates to CASSAYQRGHDEQYF. Based on the CDR3 plus reference TRBV9 and TRBJ2-7, the full variable domain is DSGVTQTPKHLITATGQRVTLRCSPRSGDLSVYWYQQSLDQGLQFLIQYYNGEERAKGNILERFSAQQFPDLHSELNLSSLELGDSALYFCASSAYQRGHDEQYFGPGTRLTVT.

This chain links TRBV2 with TRBJ2-7, with D maybe TRBD2 (5 bases). Germline V gene sequence: CDR1 SNHLY, CDR2 FYNNEI. CDR3 length: 13 residues. The V and J ends lost 5 bases and 2 bases respectively, with 10 bases between them. CDR3 residues: CASSFATTYEQYF. The CDR3 coding sequence is TGTGCCAGCAGTTTCGCGACTACCTACGAGCAGTACTTC.

This clone was counted a few times. The chain is built from TRBV19 and TRBJ1-1; D gene unclear. CDR3 length: 13 amino acids. Trimming stripped 5 bases from V and 0 bases from J, with 7 bases between. CDR1 and CDR2 from the germline V gene are LNHDA and SQIVND (reference sequence). The CDR3 region is CASSYQVNTEAFF. Here the CDR3 DNA reads TGTGCCAGTAGTTATCAGGTGAACACTGAAGCTTTCTTT.

About this clone: The identical CDR3 is also encoded by other nucleotide sequences in the sample. V is TRBV5-1 and J is TRBJ2-2; 7 nucleotides align to TRBD2. This CDR3 comprises 16 residues. J was trimmed by 1 base and V by 0 bases; bases with no gene match: 3. The V gene's germline CDR1 is SGHRS and CDR2 YFSETQ. CDR3 DNA sequence: TGCGCCAGCAGCTTGGGCCCGGGAGGGAACACCGGGGAGCTGTTTTTT. Protein product: CASSLGPGGNTGELFF.

V is TRBV20-1 and J is TRBJ1-5; D might be TRBD1 (6 bases). The CDR3 contains 13 residues. V was pared by 3 bases and J by 9 bases, with 15 bases between. CDR1 is DFQATT and CDR2 is SNEGSKA in the germline V gene (reference sequence). CDR3 in DNA: TGCAGTGCTAGTGCAGGGGCGGATCGGCCCCAGCATTTT. It yields the protein CSASAGADRPQHF.

J is TRBJ2-7 and V is TRBV19; 9 bases line up with TRBD1. CDR3 size: 14 residues. Germline values: CDR1 LNHDA, CDR2 SQIVND (reference sequence). After removal of 4 bases from V and 0 bases from J, the junction contained 1 base not matched to a gene. The CDR3 loop is CASSRTGVSYEQYF. The CDR3 nucleotides are TGTGCCAGTAGTAGGACAGGGGTCTCCTACGAGCAGTACTTC. The complete variable domain, with remaining parts taken from reference TRBV19 and TRBJ2-7, reads DGGITQSPKYLFRKEGQNVTLSCEQNLNHDAMYWYRQDPGQGLRLIYYSQIVNDFQKGDIAEGYSVSREKKESFPLTVTSAQKNPTAFYLCASSRTGVSYEQYFGPGTRLTVT.

The chain recombines TRBV7-9 with TRBJ1-2; maybe TRBD1 (6 bases). CDR3 length: 14 residues. V was pared by 1 base and J by 2 bases, with 8 bases between. Germline V gives CDR1 SEHNR, CDR2 FQNEAQ (reference sequence). The CDR3 bases are TGTGCCAGCAGCTTAGACAGGGAGAACTATGGCTACACCTTC. This translates into CASSLDRENYGYTF.

The V call is TRBV4-2, the J call TRBJ2-7, with 8 bases aligning to TRBD2. CDR1 LGHNA and CDR2 YNFKEQ come from the germline V gene. The CDR3 contains 16 residues. The V segment lost 0 bases and the J segment 1 base; nucleotides outside the gene matches: 5. In DNA, the CDR3 is TGTGCCAGCAGCCAAGAGACGGGGGGGCCTTCCTACGAGCAGTACTTC. Amino acids: CASSQETGGPSYEQYF.

The V call is TRBV9, the J call TRBJ2-7; TRBD1 agrees at 7 bases. The junction had 4 bases not matched to a gene; V was cut back by 0 bases and J by 4 bases. There are 14 residues in the CDR3. CDR1 and CDR2 (germline): SGDLS, YYNGEE. CDR3 amino acids: CASSVESRGYEQYF. The CDR3 nucleotides are TGTGCCAGCAGCGTAGAGAGCAGGGGGTACGAGCAGTACTTC.